The clone carrying this TCR beta chain was observed at least ten times. People with hyperthyroidism were aged 18 to 65 and newly diagnosed, under 2 months' duration. Serum thyroxine and TRAb, along with clinical symptoms, thyroid ultrasound and orbital computed tomography, were what diagnosis relied on. This record belongs to a study of Graves' ophthalmopathy and Graves' hyperthyroidism. V gave up 0 bases and J gave up 8 bases, with 16 bases separating them. The CDR3 extends over 15 amino acids. RNA transcripts were the template, and TCR beta CDR3 regions were amplified from them. HTBI-primed first-round RT-PCR preceded second-round multiplex PCR. Each CDR3 protein is one row after TCRdb ran MiXCR on the multiplex PCR reads. The table shows over a million distinct CDR3 sequences, with about two fifths occurring only once.

Sequencing was performed on peripheral blood or thyroid tissue (not recorded which). The receptor comes from an adult man with Graves' hyperthyroidism. The V call is TRBV12-3 or TRBV12-4, the J call TRBJ1-2; D remains ambiguous. This chain's CDR3 is CASSLAEGTARGYTF. CDR3 nucleotide sequence: TGTGCCAGCAGTTTAGCTGAGGGCACAGCTCGGGGCTACACCTTC.